This T cell receptor beta chain was captured by sequencing in a study of post-analysis software for immune sequencing data. As for the study in general: The courses of disease that were included comprised relapsing-remitting, secondary progressive and progressive-relapsing multiple sclerosis. Findings and caveats of the study: Same-batch samples co-clustered strongly by F measure. There was significantly lower normalized Chao1 diversity in multiple sclerosis patients than in controls.

This clonotype was seen more than once but under ten times. Its antigen is unknown. Unique molecular identifiers were present in the TCR beta cDNA libraries. Input populations of roughly 1 to 10 million T cells gave rise to around 480,000 cDNA molecules. TCRdb reanalysed the PCR reads using MiXCR and keeps one entry per CDR3 protein. The data hold hundreds of thousands of distinct CDR3 sequences, with about 50% observed a single time. Sequencing was carried out using blood. This TCR derives from a girl under 18 with multiple sclerosis.

CDR3 nucleotide sequence: TGCGCCAGCAGCTTGGTTGGCAGCCTGAACACTGAAGCTTTCTTT. This translates into CASSLVGSLNTEAFF. The chain combines TRBV5-1 with TRBJ1-1; D is ambiguous. Germline V gene sequence: CDR1 SGHRS, CDR2 YFSETQ. V lost 0 bases and J 0 bases, leaving 9 bases between the germline ends. CDR3 size: 15 residues.